This TCR beta chain was captured by sequencing in a study of OX40 agonist ivuxolimab in advanced cancers. Across the whole study: Participants averaged approximately 61 years of age (range roughly 23 to 85) and were 75% to 90% male. The study's findings and limits: CD4+ and CD8+ T cells in blood underwent clonal expansion by week 6 at 0.1 to 3.0 mg/kg.

Sequencing was performed with immunoSEQ multiplex PCR; in TCRdb, only in-frame clones are kept and a portion is missing. There are 92,000 or so clones in the sample; about nine tenths occur only once, and approximately 7.4% lies in the top ten. Sampled blood was obtained at baseline, cycle 4 day 1, and cycle 7 day 1. The CDR3 consists of 12 residues. V was cut by 6 bases and J by 2 bases, with 5 bases left in between. CDR1 and CDR2 from the germline V gene are SNHLY and FYNNEI. Note on this clone: What it recognizes is unknown.

The rearrangement links TRBV2 to TRBJ2-1; no firm D call. This clonotype was obtained from an adult with an advanced solid tumor such as melanoma, head and neck, liver or kidney cancer. This specimen consisted of CD4+ or CD8+ T cells sorted from blood, obtained in a trial of the OX40 agonist ivuxolimab. CDR3 residues: CASRGTYNEQFF. Here the CDR3 DNA reads TGTGCCAGCAGGGGGACCTACAATGAGCAGTTCTTC.